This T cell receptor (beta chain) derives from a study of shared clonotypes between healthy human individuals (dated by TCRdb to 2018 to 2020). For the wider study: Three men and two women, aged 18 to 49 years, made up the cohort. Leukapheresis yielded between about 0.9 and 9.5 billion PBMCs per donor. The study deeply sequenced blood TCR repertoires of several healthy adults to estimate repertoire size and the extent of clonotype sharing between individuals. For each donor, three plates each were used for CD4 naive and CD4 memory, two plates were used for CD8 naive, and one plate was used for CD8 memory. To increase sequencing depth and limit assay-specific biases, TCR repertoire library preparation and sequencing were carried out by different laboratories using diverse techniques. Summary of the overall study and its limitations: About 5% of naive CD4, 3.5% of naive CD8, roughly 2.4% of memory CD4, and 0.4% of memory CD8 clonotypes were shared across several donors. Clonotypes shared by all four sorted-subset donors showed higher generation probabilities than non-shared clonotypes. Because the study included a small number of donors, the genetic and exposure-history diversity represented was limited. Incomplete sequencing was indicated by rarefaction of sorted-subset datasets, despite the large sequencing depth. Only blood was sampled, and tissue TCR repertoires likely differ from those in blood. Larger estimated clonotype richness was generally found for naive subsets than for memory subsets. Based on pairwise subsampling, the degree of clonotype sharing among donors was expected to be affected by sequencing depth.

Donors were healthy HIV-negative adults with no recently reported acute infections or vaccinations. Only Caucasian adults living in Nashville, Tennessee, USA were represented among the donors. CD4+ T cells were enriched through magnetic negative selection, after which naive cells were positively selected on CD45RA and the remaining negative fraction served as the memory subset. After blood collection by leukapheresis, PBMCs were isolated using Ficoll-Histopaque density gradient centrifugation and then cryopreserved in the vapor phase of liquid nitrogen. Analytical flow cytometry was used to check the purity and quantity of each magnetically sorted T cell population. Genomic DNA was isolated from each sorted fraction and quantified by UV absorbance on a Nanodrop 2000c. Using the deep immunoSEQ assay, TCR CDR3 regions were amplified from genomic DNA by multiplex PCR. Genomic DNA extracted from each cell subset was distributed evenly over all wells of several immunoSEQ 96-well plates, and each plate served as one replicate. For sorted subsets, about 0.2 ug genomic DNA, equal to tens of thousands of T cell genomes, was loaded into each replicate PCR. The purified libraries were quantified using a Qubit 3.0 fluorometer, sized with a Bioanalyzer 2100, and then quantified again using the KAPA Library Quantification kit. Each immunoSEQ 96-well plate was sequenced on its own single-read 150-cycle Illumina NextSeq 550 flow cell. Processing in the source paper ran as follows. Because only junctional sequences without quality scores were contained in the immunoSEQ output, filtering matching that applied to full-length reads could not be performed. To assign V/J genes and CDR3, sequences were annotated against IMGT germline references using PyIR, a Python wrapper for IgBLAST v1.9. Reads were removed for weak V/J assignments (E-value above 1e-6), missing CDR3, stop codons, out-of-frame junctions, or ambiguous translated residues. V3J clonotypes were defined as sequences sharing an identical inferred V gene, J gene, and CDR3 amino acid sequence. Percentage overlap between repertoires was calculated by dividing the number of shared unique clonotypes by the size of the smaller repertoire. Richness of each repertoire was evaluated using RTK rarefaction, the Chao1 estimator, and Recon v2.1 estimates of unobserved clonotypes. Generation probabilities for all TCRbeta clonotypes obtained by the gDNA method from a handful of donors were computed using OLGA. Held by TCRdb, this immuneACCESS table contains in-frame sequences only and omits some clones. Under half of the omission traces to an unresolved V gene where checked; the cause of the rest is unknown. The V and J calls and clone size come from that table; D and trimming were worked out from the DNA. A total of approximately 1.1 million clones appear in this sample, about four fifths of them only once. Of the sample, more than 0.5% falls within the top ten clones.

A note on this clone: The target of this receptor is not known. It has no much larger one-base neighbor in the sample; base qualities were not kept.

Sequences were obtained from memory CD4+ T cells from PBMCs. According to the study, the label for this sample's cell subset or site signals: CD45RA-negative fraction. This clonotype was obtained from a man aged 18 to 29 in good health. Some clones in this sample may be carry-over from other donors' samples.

The CDR3 reads CASSQDGPPTDTQYF. The nucleotide sequence reads as follows: TGCGCCAGCAGCCAAGATGGGCCGCCCACAGATACGCAGTATTTT. The rearrangement combines TRBV4-1 with TRBJ2-3; no D gene call is confident. Sequences MGHRA (CDR1) and YSYEKL (CDR2) are obtained from the germline V gene. V loses 0 bases of germline sequence and J loses 2 bases, and the interval between the two ends is 9 bases. The CDR3 runs 15 amino acids, cysteine and phenylalanine included. The entry retains the CDR3 DNA only, 45 bases that are in frame from base 1.